This entry lists 14 T cell receptor beta chains sequenced from one sample in a study of Graves' ophthalmopathy and Graves' hyperthyroidism. Researchers took RNA transcripts and amplified TCR beta CDR3 regions from them. HTBI primers were employed in first-round RT-PCR, then a second-round multiplex PCR followed. From the multiplex PCR reads, TCRdb called clonotypes with MiXCR, one entry per CDR3 protein. The data contain about 400,000 distinct CDR3 sequences, about a sixth of them singletons. The sample was peripheral blood. The receptor set was obtained from a woman between 18 and 29 years old with Graves' ophthalmopathy.

This clonotype was seen a few times. This chain connects TRBV18 to TRBJ2-2; TRBD2 matches at 9 bases. In germline, CDR1 is KGHSH, CDR2 LQKENI. Trimming cost V 0 bases and J 1 base; bases outside gene matches: 6. The CDR3 runs to 18 residues. DNA of the CDR3: TGTGCCAGCTCACCACCCGCGCGGGGGGGCCTGAACACCGGGGAGCTGTTTTTT. This gives the protein CASSPPARGGLNTGELFF.

In this sample, this clonotype turned up many times. V and J are TRBV6-5 and TRBJ1-3; 7 bases map to TRBD1. Germline V gene data show CDR1 as MNHEY and CDR2 as SVGAGI. Trimming removed 4 bases from V and 2 bases from J; junction bases left unmatched: 5. This CDR3 has 15 residues. The CDR3 loop is CASSSTGSTGNTIYF. The CDR3 DNA follows: TGTGCCAGCAGTTCGACAGGGTCGACTGGAAACACCATATATTTT.

This clonotype was counted ten times or more. The chain couples TRBV15 to TRBJ1-5; no clear D. V was cut by 1 base and J by 0 bases, with 10 bases left in between. This CDR3 has 16 residues. The germline CDR1 and CDR2 sequences are LNHNV and YYDKDF (reference sequence). The CDR3 loop is CATSRARTDSNQPQHF. The CDR3 DNA reads TGTGCCACCAGCAGAGCCCGGACGGATAGCAATCAGCCCCAGCATTTT.

This clonotype was recorded at least ten times. The rearrangement links TRBV6-2 or TRBV6-3 to TRBJ2-7; D unresolved. CDR1 and CDR2 from the germline V gene are MNHEY and SVGEGT. The V and J ends lost 0 bases and 0 bases respectively, with 6 bases between them. CDR3 size: 14 residues. The CDR3 DNA follows: TGTGCCAGCAGTTACTCGGCGAGCTCCTACGAGCAGTACTTC. Its translation is CASSYSASSYEQYF.

This clonotype was recorded at least ten times. This chain connects TRBV6-2 or TRBV6-3 to TRBJ1-1; D gene ambiguous. The germline V gene encodes CDR1 MNHEY and CDR2 SVGEGT. V was clipped by 5 bases and J by 7 bases, with 17 bases between them. The CDR3 is made up of 14 amino acids. The CDR3 DNA follows: TGTGCCAGCAGTCCCCATGCCGTCTCTTTTGAAGCTTTCTTT. Translated: CASSPHAVSFEAFF.

In this sample, this clonotype turned up many times. The CDR3 DNA follows: TGTGCCAGCAGCTTAGCAGGTCGCGCTAATAATTCACCCCTCCACTTT. Translating it yields CASSLAGRANNSPLHF. V is TRBV7-2 and J is TRBJ1-6, with D uncertain. CDR3 size: 16 residues. Germline CDR1 is SGHTA and CDR2 is FQGNSA. V lost 0 bases and J lost 5, with 11 bases in between.

This clonotype was recorded many times. CDR3 sequence (DNA): TGTGCCAGCTGGGGAGGAGTGAGCTATGGCTACACCTTC. As protein: CASWGGVSYGYTF. This chain joins TRBV9 and TRBJ1-2; D is undetermined. The CDR3 totals 13 residues. Germline CDR1 is SGDLS and CDR2 is YYNGEE. V was cut by 7 bases and J by 4 bases, with 14 bases left in between.

This clonotype was observed at least ten times. V and J are TRBV6-2 or TRBV6-3 and TRBJ2-7; the D gene is possibly TRBD2 (5 bases). The germline V and J ends were trimmed by 6 bases and 1 base, with 16 bases remaining between them. This CDR3 is built from 15 residues. In germline, CDR1 is MNHEY, CDR2 SVGEGT. The CDR3 DNA reads TGTGCCAGCAGCTCCCCGGCGGAGCGGTCCTACGAGCAGTACTTC. This encodes CASSSPAERSYEQYF.

The chain links TRBV20-1 to TRBJ2-2; the match to TRBD2 covers 8 bases. CDR1 and CDR2 (germline): DFQATT, SNEGSKA (reference sequence). The CDR3 consists of 16 residues. The ends lost 2 bases at V and 0 bases at J; junction bases unmatched: 5. Here the CDR3 DNA reads TGCAGTGCTAGATTGTTAGCGGGATCGAACACCGGGGAGCTGTTTTTT. This sequence encodes CSARLLAGSNTGELFF.

This clonotype was recorded many times. The V gene is TRBV5-1, the J gene TRBJ2-5, with TRBD2 matching 11 bases. CDR3 length: 14 amino acids. Germline CDR1 is SGHRS and CDR2 is YFSETQ. V was clipped by 4 bases and J by 5 bases; unmatched bases: 4. DNA for the CDR3: TGCGCCAGCAGCCAAAGGACTAGCGGGGAGACCCAGTACTTC. Translating it yields CASSQRTSGETQYF.

This clonotype was counted ten times or more. The rearrangement links TRBV11-3 to TRBJ2-5; the D call may be TRBD1 or TRBD2 (5 bases each). Germline V gene lookup returns CDR1 SGHNT and CDR2 YENEEA. The V and J ends lost 4 bases and 1 base respectively, with 13 bases between them. The CDR3 has 15 residues. This CDR3 reads CASSSGPHSQETQYF. The CDR3 region has the DNA TGTGCCAGCAGCTCGGGACCGCACTCCCAAGAGACCCAGTACTTC.

The rearrangement links TRBV6-1 to TRBJ1-1; 7 nucleotides align to TRBD1. The CDR3 extends over 14 amino acids. Germline assignment: CDR1 MNHNS and CDR2 SASEGT. V lost 7 bases and J lost 5; bases outside the gene matches: 10. CDR3 nucleotides: TGTGCCAGCAAAACAGGGGCCCGGGATACTGAAGCTTTCTTT. This encodes CASKTGARDTEAFF.

This clonotype occurred many times. V usage is TRBV10-3 and J usage is TRBJ1-3; D remains unclear. Germline assignment: CDR1 ENHRY and CDR2 SYGVKD. The CDR3 length is 11 residues. V dropped 6 bases and J dropped 2 bases, with 2 bases sitting between them. CDR3 loop: CAIRAGNTIYF. CDR3 in DNA: TGTGCCATCAGGGCTGGAAACACCATATATTTT.

This clonotype was seen many times. The chain has TRBV11-2 and TRBJ2-4; 10 bases line up with TRBD1. The V gene's germline CDR1 is SGHAT and CDR2 FQNNGV. After removal of 3 bases from V and 7 bases from J, the junction contained 12 bases not matched to a gene. This CDR3 spans 17 amino acids. The CDR3 sequence: CASSFSPPRDRGNIQYF. CDR3 nucleotides: TGTGCCAGCAGCTTCTCCCCGCCCCGGGACAGGGGTAACATTCAGTACTTC.